By share, the clone carrying this T cell receptor (beta chain) ranks as large. Its antigen is still unknown. The gene names here belong to mouse. From the germline J gene comes the end of the CDR3, since the read stops 1 residue before it. Profiled with immunoSEQ multiplex PCR; TCRdb holds only in-frame clones, not every one. The table has about 3,200 clones, over 40% seen once. Time point specified: mouse harvest day 14 after allogeneic transplant. The graft held 10^6 splenic CD5+ T cells and 10^7 T-cell-depleted bone marrow cells. Mice had MHC-mismatched B6 into BALB/c GVHD, sampled day 7 or 14. The CDR3 runs to 11 residues. Trimming cost V 0 bases and J 6 bases, with 3 bases left between them. The germline CDR1 and CDR2 sequences are NSQYPW and LRSPGD (reference sequence). The data stem from a study of tissue T cells after allogeneic stem cell transplantation. Whole-study findings and limits: Few T cell clones were shared across patients, but motif clusters showed tissue-specific shared signatures.

The clonotype was recovered from a female BALB/c mouse given C57BL/6 T cells with graft-versus-host disease after an allogeneic hematopoietic cell transplant. The material sequenced was gut tissue. The chain employs TRBV1 and TRBJ2-7; D uncertain. The part of the CDR3 DNA that was read is TGCACCTGCAGTGCAGAAGGTGAACAGTAC. It specifies CTCSAEGEQY. The CDR3 in full is CTCSAEGEQYF.